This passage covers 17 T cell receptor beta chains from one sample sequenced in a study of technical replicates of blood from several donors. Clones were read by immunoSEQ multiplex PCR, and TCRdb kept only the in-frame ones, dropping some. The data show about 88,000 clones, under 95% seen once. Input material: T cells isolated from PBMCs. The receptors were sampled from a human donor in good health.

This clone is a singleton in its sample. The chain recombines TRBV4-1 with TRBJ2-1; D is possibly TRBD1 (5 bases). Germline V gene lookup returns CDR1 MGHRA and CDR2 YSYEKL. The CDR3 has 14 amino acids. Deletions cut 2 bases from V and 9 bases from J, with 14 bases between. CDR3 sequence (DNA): TGCGCCAGCAGCCAAAAAGCCCTTGGGGCTGAGCAGTTCTTC. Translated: CASSQKALGAEQFF.

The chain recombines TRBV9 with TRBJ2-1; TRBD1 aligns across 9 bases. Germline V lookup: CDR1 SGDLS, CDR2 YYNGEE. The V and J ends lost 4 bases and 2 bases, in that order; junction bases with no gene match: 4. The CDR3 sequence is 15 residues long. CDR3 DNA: TGTGCCAGCAGCATCGACAGGGGGGCCTACAATGAGCAGTTCTTC. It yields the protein CASSIDRGAYNEQFF.

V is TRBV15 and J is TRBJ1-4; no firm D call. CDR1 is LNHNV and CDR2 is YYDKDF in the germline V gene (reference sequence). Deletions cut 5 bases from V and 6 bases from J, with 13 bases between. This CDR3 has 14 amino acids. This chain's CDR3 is CATSGGETDEKLFF. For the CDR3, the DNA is TGTGCCACCAGCGGCGGGGAAACGGATGAAAAACTGTTTTTT.

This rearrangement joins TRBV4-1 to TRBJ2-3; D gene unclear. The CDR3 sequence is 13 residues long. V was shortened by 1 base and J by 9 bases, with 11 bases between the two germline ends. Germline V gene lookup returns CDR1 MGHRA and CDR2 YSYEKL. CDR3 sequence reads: CASSQGPHSTQYF. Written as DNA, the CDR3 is TGCGCCAGCAGCCAAGGACCCCATAGCACGCAGTATTTT.

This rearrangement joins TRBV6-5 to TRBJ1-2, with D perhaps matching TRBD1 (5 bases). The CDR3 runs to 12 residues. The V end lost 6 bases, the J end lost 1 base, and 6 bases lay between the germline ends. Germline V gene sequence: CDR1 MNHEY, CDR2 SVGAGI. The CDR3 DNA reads TGTGCCAGCAGGACAGTTAACTATGGCTACACCTTC. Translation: CASRTVNYGYTF.

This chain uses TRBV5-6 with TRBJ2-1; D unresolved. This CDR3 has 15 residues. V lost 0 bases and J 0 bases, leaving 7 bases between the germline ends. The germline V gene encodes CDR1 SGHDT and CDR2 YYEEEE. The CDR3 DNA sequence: TGTGCCAGCAGCTTGGGCGGTTCCTCCTACAATGAGCAGTTCTTC. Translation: CASSLGGSSYNEQFF.

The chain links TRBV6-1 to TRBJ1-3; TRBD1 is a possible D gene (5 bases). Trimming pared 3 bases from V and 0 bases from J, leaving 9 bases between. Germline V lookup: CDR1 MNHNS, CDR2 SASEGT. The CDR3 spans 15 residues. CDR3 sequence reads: CASSDGAASGNTIYF. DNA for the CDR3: TGTGCCAGCAGTGATGGGGCCGCCTCTGGAAACACCATATATTTT.

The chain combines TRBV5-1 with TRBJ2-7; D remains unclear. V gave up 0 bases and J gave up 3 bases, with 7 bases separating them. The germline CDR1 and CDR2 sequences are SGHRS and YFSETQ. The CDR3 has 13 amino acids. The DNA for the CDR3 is TGCGCCAGCAGCTTGGATCAGGTCTACGAGCAGTACTTC. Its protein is CASSLDQVYEQYF.

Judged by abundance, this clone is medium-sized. CDR3 region: CASSETGIDTDTQYF. Written as DNA, the CDR3 is TGTGCCAGCAGTGAAACAGGCATCGACACAGATACGCAGTATTTT. The chain couples TRBV2 to TRBJ2-3; D possibly corresponds to TRBD1 (5 bases). There are 15 residues in the CDR3. Germline V gene lookup returns CDR1 SNHLY and CDR2 FYNNEI. V lost 2 bases and J lost 2, with 11 bases in between. The entire variable domain, with the rest obtained from reference TRBV2 and TRBJ2-3, is as follows: EPEVTQTPSHQVTQMGQEVILRCVPISNHLYFYWYRQILGQKVEFLVSFYNNEISEKSEIFDDQFSVERPDGSNFTLKIRSTKLEDSAMYFCASSETGIDTDTQYFGPGTRLTVL.

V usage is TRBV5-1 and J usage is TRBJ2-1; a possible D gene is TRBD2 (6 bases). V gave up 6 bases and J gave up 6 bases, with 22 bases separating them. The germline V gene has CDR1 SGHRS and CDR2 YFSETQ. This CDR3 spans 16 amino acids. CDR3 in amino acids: CASTPGNSGGVNEQFF. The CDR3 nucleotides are TGCGCCAGCACCCCGGGGAACAGCGGAGGGGTCAATGAGCAGTTCTTC.

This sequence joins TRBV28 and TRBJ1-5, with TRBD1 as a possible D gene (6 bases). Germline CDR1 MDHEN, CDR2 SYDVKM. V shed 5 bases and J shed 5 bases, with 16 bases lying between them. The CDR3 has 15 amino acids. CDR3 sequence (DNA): TGTGCCAGCAGTCCAGGGGCCCTCCCCTATCAGCCCCAGCATTTT. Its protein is CASSPGALPYQPQHF.

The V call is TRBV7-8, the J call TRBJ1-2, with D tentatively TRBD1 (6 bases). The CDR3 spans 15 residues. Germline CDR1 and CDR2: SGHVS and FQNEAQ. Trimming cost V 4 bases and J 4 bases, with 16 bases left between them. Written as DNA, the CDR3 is TGTGCCAGCAGCTCCCCCCTCGGGGGGCTCTATGGCTACACCTTC. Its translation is CASSSPLGGLYGYTF.

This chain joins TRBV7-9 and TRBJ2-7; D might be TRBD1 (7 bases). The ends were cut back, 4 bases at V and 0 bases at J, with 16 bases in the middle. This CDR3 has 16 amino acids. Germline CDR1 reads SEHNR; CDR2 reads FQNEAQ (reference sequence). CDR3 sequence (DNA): TGTGCCAGCAGCTCCTCAGGGGGGATAATCTCCTACGAGCAGTACTTC. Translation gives CASSSSGGIISYEQYF. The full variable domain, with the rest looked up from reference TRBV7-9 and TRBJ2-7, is DTGVSQNPRHKITKRGQNVTFRCDPISEHNRLYWYRQTLGQGPEFLTYFQNEAQLEKSRLLSDRFSAERPKGSFSTLEIQRTEQGDSAMYLCASSSSGGIISYEQYFGPGTRLTVT.

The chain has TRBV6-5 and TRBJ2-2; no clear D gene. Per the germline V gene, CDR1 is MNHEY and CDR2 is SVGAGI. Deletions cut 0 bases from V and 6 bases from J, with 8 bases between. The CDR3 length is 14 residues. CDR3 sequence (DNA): TGTGCCAGCAGTTACTCTCTAGGATCCGGGGAGCTGTTTTTT. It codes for CASSYSLGSGELFF.

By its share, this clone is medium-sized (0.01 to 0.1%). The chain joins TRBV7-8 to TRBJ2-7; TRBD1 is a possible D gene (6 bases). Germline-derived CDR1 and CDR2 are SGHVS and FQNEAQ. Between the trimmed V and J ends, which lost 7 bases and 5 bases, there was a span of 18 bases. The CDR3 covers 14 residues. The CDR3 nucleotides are TGTGCCAGCACCCCCTCCAGGGGTCTCCACGAGCAGTACTTC. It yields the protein CASTPSRGLHEQYF.

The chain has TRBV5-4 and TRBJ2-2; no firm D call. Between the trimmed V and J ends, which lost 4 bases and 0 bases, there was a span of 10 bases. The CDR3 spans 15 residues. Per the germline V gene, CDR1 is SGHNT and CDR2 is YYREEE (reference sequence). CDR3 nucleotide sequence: TGTGCCAGCAGCCCGCTTGCGTCGAACACCGGGGAGCTGTTTTTT. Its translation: CASSPLASNTGELFF. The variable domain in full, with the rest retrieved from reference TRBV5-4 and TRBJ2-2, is ETGVTQSPTHLIKTRGQQVTLRCSSQSGHNTVSWYQQALGQGPQFIFQYYREEENGRGNFPPRFSGLQFPNYSSELNVNALELDDSALYLCASSPLASNTGELFFGEGSRLTVL.

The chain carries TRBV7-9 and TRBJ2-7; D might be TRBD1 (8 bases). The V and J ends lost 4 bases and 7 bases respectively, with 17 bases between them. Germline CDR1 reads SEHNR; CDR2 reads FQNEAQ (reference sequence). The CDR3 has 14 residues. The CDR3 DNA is TGTGCCAGCAGCTACTTACAGGGGGAGGGTGAGCAGTACTTC. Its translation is CASSYLQGEGEQYF.